This T cell receptor beta chain originates from a study of cytomegalovirus exposure and HLA in healthy donors. Broader study findings: Using a false discovery rate of 0.05, a later analysis showed that 16,951 TCR beta sequences were associated with HLA alleles. A prior analysis recorded that most TCR beta V segments were productive about 87% or about 30% of the time.

The CDR3 is 14 amino acids. Per germline, CDR1 SGHDT and CDR2 YYEEEE. V lost 4 bases to trimming and J lost 7 bases; unmatched junction nucleotides: 9. The study ran its PCR with 60 Vbeta and 13 Jbeta primers. Here immunoSEQ multiplex PCR was the method, and the copy in TCRdb shows in-frame clones only, minus some. Of 150,000 to 200,000 clones listed, around 84% are singletons. On this clone itself: Antigen specificity is unknown.

The sequence derives from a man aged 45-65 years in good health and CMV-seropositive. Sequenced: PBMCs. The V call is TRBV5-6, the J call TRBJ2-5, with 8 bases aligning to TRBD1. This CDR3 reads CASSPRTGSATQYF. CDR3 DNA sequence: TGTGCCAGCAGCCCTAGGACAGGGTCGGCGACCCAGTACTTC.